This record covers a single T cell receptor beta chain. The data are from a study of blood T cell repertoires in COVID-19. In the study overall: PBMCs, B-cell-depleted T cells, or T cells were the source of the cDNA or gDNA that made up the material.

Looked up from germline, CDR1 is SGHDN and CDR2 is FVKESK. The CDR3 runs 13 residues. The V end lost 2 bases, the J end lost 6 bases, and 9 bases lay between the germline ends. Original processing methods: Amplification with reference gene primers provided the estimates of nucleated cell counts. The protocol was immunoSEQ multiplex PCR, while the TCRdb copy is restricted to in-frame clones and leaves out a portion. Clone size and the V and J calls come from that table; the DNA yielded D and trimming. The sample yields roughly 440,000 clones, approximately 89% seen once. This TCR derives from a woman in her 50s with COVID-19, enrolled during active disease. The source material was peripheral blood. The gene calls are TRBV14 and TRBJ2-3, with no clear D. CDR3 bases: TGTGCCAGCAGCCAAACCGCAGTCGATACGCAGTATTTT. As protein: CASSQTAVDTQYF.